This T cell receptor beta chain was identified during a study of CD8+CD57+ T cells in acquired aplastic anemia. As regards this clonotype: Its antigen is undetermined.

V trimming: 5 bases; J trimming: 3 bases; junction bases outside the gene matches: 8. Germline CDR1 SGHTA, CDR2 FQGNSA. The CDR3 loop spans 15 amino acids. Study-wide findings and caveats: Patients shared 25 to 30 CD8+ CDR3 sequences with controls.

Previously, flow cytometry had revealed CD8+CD57+ cell expansion in the patients chosen for sequencing. Genomic DNA served as template for TCR beta VDJ and CDR3 profiling. From the reads, TCRdb called clonotypes with MiXCR, one entry per CDR3 protein. The sample includes fewer than 85,000 distinct CDR3 sequences, 60% to 75% of them seen just once. The TCR was taken from a human donor with aplastic anemia. The chain has TRBV7-2 and TRBJ2-5, with 8 bases lining up with TRBD2. Sequencing used sorted CD4+, CD8+, or CD8+CD57+ T cells (not recorded which) from PBMCs. The CDR3 spells CASSPYEREKETQYF. The CDR3 DNA reads as TGTGCCAGCAGCCCTTACGAGCGGGAGAAAGAGACCCAGTACTTC.